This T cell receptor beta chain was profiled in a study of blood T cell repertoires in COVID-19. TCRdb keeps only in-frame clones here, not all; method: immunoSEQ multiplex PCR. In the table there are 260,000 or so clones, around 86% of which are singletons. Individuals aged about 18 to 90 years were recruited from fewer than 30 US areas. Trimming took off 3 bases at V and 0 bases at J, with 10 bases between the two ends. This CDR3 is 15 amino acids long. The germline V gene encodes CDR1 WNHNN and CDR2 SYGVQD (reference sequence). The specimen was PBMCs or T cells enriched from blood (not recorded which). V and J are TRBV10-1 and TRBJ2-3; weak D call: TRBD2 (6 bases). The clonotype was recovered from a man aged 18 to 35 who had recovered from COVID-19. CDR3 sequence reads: CASSDGGASTDTQYF. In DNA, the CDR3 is TGCGCCAGCAGTGACGGCGGGGCTAGCACAGATACGCAGTATTTT.